Shown below are 27 T cell receptor beta chains from a single sample sequenced in a study of identical twins. TCRdb used MiXCR to reprocess the 5' RACE reads, holding one entry per CDR3 protein. The profile shows 1.5 million to 2 million distinct CDR3 sequences, more than 30% of them singletons. The specimen sequenced was cord blood. Every receptor here comes from a newborn girl in good health.

The rearrangement uses TRBV19 and TRBJ1-5, with a possible D match to TRBD1 (6 bases). Germline assignment: CDR1 LNHDA and CDR2 SQIVND (reference sequence). The CDR3 totals 14 residues. Trimming pared 5 bases from V and 5 bases from J, leaving 13 bases between. CDR3 bases: TGTGCCAGTAGTGAAGGACAGTTCTATCAGCCCCAGCATTTT. As protein: CASSEGQFYQPQHF.

V usage is TRBV7-9 and J usage is TRBJ1-1; tentatively, D is TRBD1 (6 bases). The CDR3 totals 16 residues. The V and J ends lost 4 bases and 2 bases respectively, with 17 bases between them. Per the germline V gene, CDR1 is SEHNR and CDR2 is FQNEAQ (reference sequence). CDR3: CASSSDSTGANTEAFF. CDR3 nucleotide sequence: TGTGCCAGCAGCTCAGATTCGACAGGCGCCAACACTGAAGCTTTCTTT. Combining the CDR3 with reference TRBV7-9 and TRBJ1-1 gives the whole variable domain DTGVSQNPRHKITKRGQNVTFRCDPISEHNRLYWYRQTLGQGPEFLTYFQNEAQLEKSRLLSDRFSAERPKGSFSTLEIQRTEQGDSAMYLCASSSDSTGANTEAFFGQGTRLTVV.

This chain joins TRBV27 and TRBJ2-1, with D possibly matching TRBD1 (6 bases). The CDR3 is 16 amino acids. V was cut by 2 bases and J by 3 bases, with 14 bases left in between. The germline gives CDR1 MNHEY, CDR2 SMNVEV (reference sequence). The CDR3 region is CASSLNSGTNYNEQFF. CDR3 coding DNA: TGTGCCAGCAGTTTAAACTCCGGGACAAACTACAATGAGCAGTTCTTC.

Turning to this clonotype: A read error may explain this, as a much larger clone is one base away. The chain uses TRBV5-5 and TRBJ2-7, with D hard to call. Germline CDR1 reads SGHKS; CDR2 reads YYEKEE (reference sequence). The length of the CDR3 is 11 residues. The V and J ends lost 4 bases and 7 bases respectively, with 9 bases between them. CDR3 bases: TGTGCCAGCAGCCAATTCAATGAGCAGTACTTC. Protein sequence: CASSQFNEQYF. Supplemented by reference TRBV5-5 and TRBJ2-7, the full variable domain reads DAGVTQSPTHLIKTRGQQVTLRCSPISGHKSVSWYQQVLGQGPQFIFQYYEKEERGRGNFPDRFSARQFPNYSSELNVNALLLGDSALYLCASSQFNEQYFGPGTRLTVT.

This clonotype was counted at least ten times. The chain uses TRBV27 and TRBJ1-2, with D unclear. The V end was cut by 3 bases, the J end by 2 bases, with 7 bases between. The germline V gene has CDR1 MNHEY and CDR2 SMNVEV (reference sequence). The CDR3 extends over 13 amino acids. CDR3 loop: CASSFSGNYGYTF. The CDR3 region has the DNA TGTGCCAGCAGTTTTTCCGGGAACTATGGCTACACCTTC.

V gene TRBV3-1 combines with J gene TRBJ2-4, with TRBD1 as a possible D gene (6 bases). The CDR3 extends over 15 amino acids. The germline V gene encodes CDR1 LGHDT and CDR2 YNNKEL (reference sequence). The ends were cut back, 2 bases at V and 6 bases at J, with 14 bases in the middle. The CDR3: CASSQTRGRGNIQYF. CDR3 DNA sequence: TGTGCCAGCAGCCAAACCAGGGGAAGGGGAAACATTCAGTACTTC.

J is TRBJ2-1 and V is TRBV20-1; 13 bases are a match to TRBD2. The J call is in doubt because the DNA end fits TRBJ2-7 better. This CDR3 region has 17 residues. Per the germline V gene, CDR1 is DFQATT and CDR2 is SNEGSKA (reference sequence). In DNA, the CDR3 is TGCAGTGTCATATCGGTGACTAGCGGGAGGAGTTACAATGAGCAGTACTTC. It translates to CSVISVTSGRSYNEQYF.

This clonotype was seen more than once but under ten times. The chain employs TRBV27 and TRBJ2-5, with a tentative D call TRBD2 (6 bases). The germline gives CDR1 MNHEY, CDR2 SMNVEV (reference sequence). CDR3 length equals 15 residues. Trimming cost V 2 bases and J 7 bases, with 17 bases left between them. Here the CDR3 reads CASSLGLAPLGTQYF. For the CDR3, the DNA is TGTGCCAGCAGTTTAGGGCTAGCGCCCCTTGGGACCCAGTACTTC.

The J gene is TRBJ2-3, the V gene TRBV20-1; 7 bases line up with TRBD2. This CDR3 is 15 amino acids long. Germline assignment: CDR1 DFQATT and CDR2 SNEGSKA (reference sequence). The V gene end was trimmed by 1 base and the J gene end by 1 base; junction bases not matched to a gene: 5. The CDR3 here is CSARVGGTGTDTQYF. CDR3 bases: TGCAGTGCTAGAGTCGGGGGGACGGGCACAGATACGCAGTATTTT.

This clonotype came up a few times. The chain is built from TRBV13 and TRBJ2-7, with 12 bases fitting TRBD2. V lost 5 bases to trimming and J lost 4 bases; unmatched junction nucleotides: 15. This CDR3 comprises 18 residues. Germline V gene sequence: CDR1 PRHDT, CDR2 FYEKMQ (reference sequence). CDR3 loop: CASSPMTSGGFLPYEQYF. Written as DNA, the CDR3 is TGTGCCAGCAGCCCTATGACTAGCGGGGGATTTTTACCTTACGAGCAGTACTTC.

V and J are TRBV20-1 and TRBJ2-1, with TRBD2 identical over 9 bases. V lost 2 bases, J lost 8 bases, and 4 bases stayed unmatched. The V gene's germline CDR1 is DFQATT and CDR2 SNEGSKA (reference sequence). CDR3 length equals 13 residues. The CDR3 here is CSARLAGIHEQFF. As DNA, the CDR3 is TGCAGTGCTAGACTAGCGGGGATCCATGAGCAGTTCTTC.

The gene calls are TRBV30 and TRBJ2-2, with 8 bases matching TRBD1. With 5 bases clipped from V and 10 bases from J, the junction kept 15 bases outside the gene matches. CDR3 length: 15 residues. Germline assignment: CDR1 GTSNPN and CDR2 SVGIG (reference sequence). The CDR3 protein is CAWAYTGTGRSELFF. The CDR3 coding sequence is TGTGCCTGGGCCTATACCGGGACAGGTCGCTCGGAGCTGTTTTTT.

The J gene is TRBJ2-3, the V gene TRBV6-1; no reliable D call. CDR3 size: 16 residues. The V and J ends lost 2 bases and 0 bases respectively, with 12 bases between them. CDR1 and CDR2 (germline): MNHNS, SASEGT. As DNA, the CDR3 is TGTGCCAGCAGTGAAATAATCGGGCCCAGCACAGATACGCAGTATTTT. It translates to CASSEIIGPSTDTQYF.

This clonotype was counted only a few times. The V and J genes are TRBV5-1 and TRBJ2-1; D uncertain. V was pared by 4 bases and J by 4 bases, with 12 bases between. The germline gives CDR1 SGHRS, CDR2 YFSETQ. This CDR3 spans 14 amino acids. Here the CDR3 DNA reads TGCGCCAGCAGCCATTACGAACCTTACAATGAGCAGTTCTTC. Translated: CASSHYEPYNEQFF.

This clonotype was seen only once. V gene TRBV4-1 combines with J gene TRBJ2-1; D is perhaps TRBD2 (6 bases). The CDR3 is 16 residues long. With 1 base removed from V and 4 bases from J, the gap between germline ends came to 14 bases. Germline V lookup: CDR1 MGHRA, CDR2 YSYEKL. CDR3 nucleotides: TGCGCCAGCAGCCAAGCCCCTAGCGTGATGTACAATGAGCAGTTCTTC. Protein product: CASSQAPSVMYNEQFF.

This clonotype was recorded a few times. This CDR3 reads CASSVGSHPQETQYF. DNA of the CDR3: TGTGCCAGCAGCGTAGGATCCCACCCCCAAGAGACCCAGTACTTC. This rearrangement joins TRBV9 to TRBJ2-5; D unresolved. V lost 0 bases to trimming and J lost 1 base, with 10 bases between them. The CDR3 extends over 15 amino acids. Germline CDR1 and CDR2: SGDLS and YYNGEE.

This clonotype appeared many times. The chain carries TRBV12-3 or TRBV12-4 and TRBJ1-1; D remains ambiguous. V gave up 8 bases and J gave up 0 bases, with 13 bases separating them. This CDR3 is 14 amino acids long. The CDR3 here is CASARLPMNTEAFF. The DNA of the CDR3 is TGTGCCAGCGCAAGGCTCCCCATGAACACTGAAGCTTTCTTT.

This clonotype came up a few times. The chain joins TRBV20-1 to TRBJ2-1; 8 nucleotides agree with TRBD2. Germline trimming cut 3 bases from V and 4 bases from J; bases unmatched to any gene: 8. The CDR3 spans 15 residues. CDR1 DFQATT and CDR2 SNEGSKA come from the germline V gene (reference sequence). Here the CDR3 reads CSARALAGNYNEQFF. CDR3 nucleotide sequence: TGCAGTGCTAGGGCCCTAGCGGGTAATTACAATGAGCAGTTCTTC.

In its sample, this clonotype was seen a few times. J is TRBJ1-1 and V is TRBV18; weak D call: TRBD1 (5 bases). Germline values: CDR1 KGHSH, CDR2 LQKENI. The CDR3 extends over 13 amino acids. V was pared by 4 bases and J by 1 base, with 7 bases between. The CDR3 protein is CASSQQANTEAFF. CDR3 DNA sequence: TGTGCCAGCTCACAACAGGCGAACACTGAAGCTTTCTTT.

Regarding this clonotype: This CDR3 fails to terminate in the conserved phenylalanine or tryptophan, so it likely reflects a read error. V and J are TRBV4-2 and TRBJ2-1, with a weak D call TRBD2 (5 bases). CDR3 length: 16 amino acids. CDR1 LGHNA and CDR2 YNFKEQ come from the germline V gene. Deletions cut 2 bases from V and 0 bases from J, with 11 bases between. The CDR3 DNA follows: TGTGCCAGCAGCCAACCACGGGAAAGCTCCTACAATGAGCAGTTCTTA. Its protein product is CASSQPRESSYNEQFL.

This clonotype has only a few counts. The gene calls are TRBV5-1 and TRBJ2-1, with D perhaps TRBD2 (6 bases). Trimming stripped 4 bases from V and 1 base from J, with 15 bases between. The CDR3 spans 16 residues. Germline V CDR1 and CDR2: SGHRS, YFSETQ. CDR3 in amino acids: CASSIATSTSYNEQFF. CDR3 coding DNA: TGCGCCAGCAGCATAGCAACTAGCACGTCCTACAATGAGCAGTTCTTC.

This clonotype was counted a few times. V usage is TRBV12-3 or TRBV12-4 and J usage is TRBJ2-1; D may be TRBD2 (5 bases). The CDR3 spans 15 residues. V was trimmed by 6 bases and J by 3 bases, leaving 15 bases between them. The CDR3 is CASSHLGGRYNEQFF. CDR3 sequence (DNA): TGTGCCAGCAGCCATTTAGGAGGCCGCTACAATGAGCAGTTCTTC.

This clonotype has a single count. Given a much more abundant clone one base away, this may be a read error. The V call is TRBV29-1, the J call TRBJ2-7; no definite D call. CDR1 is SQVTM and CDR2 is ANQGSEA in the germline V gene. The CDR3 is made up of 11 amino acids. Here the CDR3 DNA reads TGCAGCGTTGACTTCGCCTACGCGCAGTACTTC. Translation gives CSVDFAYAQYF.

The chain has TRBV5-1 and TRBJ2-1, with 13 nucleotides matching TRBD2. The J call may be mistaken, given a closer DNA end match to TRBJ2-7. The CDR3 sequence is 18 residues long. CDR1 is SGHRS and CDR2 is YFSETQ in the germline V gene. Here the CDR3 DNA reads TGCGCCAGCAGCTTGAGGACTAGCGGGGGAGTTTCCTACAATGAGCAGTACTTC. It codes for CASSLRTSGGVSYNEQYF.

The chain uses TRBV28 and TRBJ1-4; unclear D gene. CDR1 is MDHEN and CDR2 is SYDVKM in the germline V gene. The V end was cut by 4 bases, the J end by 3 bases, with 9 bases between. This CDR3 is 14 amino acids long. The chain's CDR3 is CASSSRSSNEKLFF. The CDR3 DNA is TGTGCCAGCAGTTCCAGGAGTTCTAATGAAAAACTGTTTTTT.

This clonotype has only one observation. Compared with germline, one end of the junction differs, possibly owing to a read error. This sequence joins TRBV10-2 and TRBJ2-1; D tentatively reads TRBD1 or TRBD2 (5 bases each). This CDR3 has 18 residues. Per germline, CDR1 WSHSY and CDR2 SAAADI. The CDR3: CASSKSFGRGVAINEQFF. The CDR3 nucleotides read TGCGCCAGCAGTAAGTCGTTCGGTCGAGGGGTGGCTATAAATGAGCAGTTCTTC.

This clonotype was counted between two and nine times. The J gene is TRBJ1-2, the V gene TRBV6-5; D is perhaps TRBD1 (6 bases). The germline gives CDR1 MNHEY, CDR2 SVGAGI. This CDR3 has 16 residues. Trimming pared 2 bases from V and 4 bases from J, leaving 17 bases between. The CDR3 spells CASSYPTGPVGYGYTF. The CDR3 DNA sequence: TGTGCCAGCAGTTACCCGACAGGCCCAGTTGGCTATGGCTACACCTTC.